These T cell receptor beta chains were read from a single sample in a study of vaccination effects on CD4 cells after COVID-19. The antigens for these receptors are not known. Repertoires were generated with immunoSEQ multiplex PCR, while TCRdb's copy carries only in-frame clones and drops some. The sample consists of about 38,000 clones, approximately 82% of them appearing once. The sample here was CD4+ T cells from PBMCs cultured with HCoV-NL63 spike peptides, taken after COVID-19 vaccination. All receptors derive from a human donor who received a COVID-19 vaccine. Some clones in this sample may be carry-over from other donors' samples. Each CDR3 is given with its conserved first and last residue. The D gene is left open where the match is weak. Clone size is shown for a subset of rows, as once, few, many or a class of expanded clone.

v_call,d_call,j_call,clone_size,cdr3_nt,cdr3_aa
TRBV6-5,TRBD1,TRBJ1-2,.,TGTGCCAGCAGTTACTCGCTCAGGGGGGTGGGCTACACCTTC,CASSYSLRGVGYTF
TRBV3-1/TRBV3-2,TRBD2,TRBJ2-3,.,TGTGCCAGCAGCCAAGGGGGGACTAGCGGGACAGATACGCAGTATTTT,CASSQGGTSGTDTQYF
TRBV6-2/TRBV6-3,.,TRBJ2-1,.,TGTGCCAGCAGTTCACCCAGCATCAGCTCCTACAATGAGCAGTTCTTC,CASSSPSISSYNEQFF
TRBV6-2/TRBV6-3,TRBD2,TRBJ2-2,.,TGTGCCAGCAGTGGGACTAGCGGGGGCCCAAACACCGGGGAGCTGTTTTTT,CASSGTSGGPNTGELFF
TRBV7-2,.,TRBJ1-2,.,TGTGCCAGCAGCTTAGCGCAGGGACGGTATGGCTACACCTTC,CASSLAQGRYGYTF
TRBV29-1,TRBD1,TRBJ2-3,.,TGCAGCGTTGACGGGACAGAAACAGATACGCAGTATTTT,CSVDGTETDTQYF
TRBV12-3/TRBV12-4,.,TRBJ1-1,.,TGTGCCAGCAGTCTTCAGTCTAACACTGAAGCTTTCTTT,CASSLQSNTEAFF
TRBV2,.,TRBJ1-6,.,TGTGCCAGCAGTGACGGGGGTTCACCCCTCCACTTT,CASSDGGSPLHF
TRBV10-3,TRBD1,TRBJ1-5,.,TGTGCCATCAGTGAGGGACAGGGAAATCAGCCCCAGCATTTT,CAISEGQGNQPQHF
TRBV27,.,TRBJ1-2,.,TGTGCCAGCAGTGTGGACAGCGTATATGGCTACACCTTC,CASSVDSVYGYTF
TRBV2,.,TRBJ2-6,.,TGTGCCAGACGGCCCTCTGGGGCCAACGTCCTGACTTTC,CARRPSGANVLTF
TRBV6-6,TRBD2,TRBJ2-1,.,TGTGCCAGCAGGAACTCCCCTAGCGGGGGGGCCAATGAGCAGTTCTTC,CASRNSPSGGANEQFF
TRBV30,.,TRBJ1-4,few,TGTGCCTGGAGCCCGACAGCAACTAATGAAAAACTGTTTTTT,CAWSPTATNEKLFF
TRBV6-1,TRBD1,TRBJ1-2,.,TGTGCCAGCAGTGAAGGGGGACAGGGCAGATTTACATCGGGCTACACCTTC,CASSEGGQGRFTSGYTF
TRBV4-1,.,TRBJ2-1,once,TGCGCCAGCAGCCAAGATAGCACTAGCTCGCGAATTTATGAGCAGTTCTTC,CASSQDSTSSRIYEQFF
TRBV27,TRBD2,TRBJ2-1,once,TGTGCCAGCAGTTCCTCCAGCGGGAACCACAATGAGCAGTTCTTC,CASSSSSGNHNEQFF